These 23 T cell receptor beta chains share one sample of origin, sequenced in a study of blood T cell repertoires in COVID-19. The data were produced by immunoSEQ multiplex PCR, yet TCRdb's version contains in-frame clones alone and is incomplete. Of about 190,000 clones in the sample, about 86% were seen once. The material sequenced was peripheral blood. All receptors derive from a man aged 45-65 years with active or convalescent COVID-19.

The J gene is TRBJ1-1, the V gene TRBV28; a possible D gene is TRBD1 (6 bases). The CDR3 length is 16 residues. The V end lost 5 bases, the J end lost 2 bases, and 18 bases lay between the germline ends. CDR1 is MDHEN and CDR2 is SYDVKM in the germline V gene. CDR3 sequence reads: CASSPPNRASNTEAFF. DNA of the CDR3: TGTGCCAGCAGTCCGCCGAACAGGGCCTCCAACACTGAAGCTTTCTTT.

The rearrangement uses TRBV30 and TRBJ2-2; a weak D match, TRBD1 (6 bases). The CDR3 loop spans 15 amino acids. CDR1 and CDR2 from the germline V gene are GTSNPN and SVGIG (reference sequence). With 0 bases removed from V and 4 bases from J, the gap between germline ends came to 12 bases. The CDR3 bases are TGTGCCTGGAGTGTGAGGGACACGTTCACCGGGGAGCTGTTTTTT. Protein sequence: CAWSVRDTFTGELFF.

This chain links TRBV9 with TRBJ1-2; D gene unclear. Germline loops: CDR1 SGDLS, CDR2 YYNGEE. V was shortened by 4 bases and J by 0 bases, with 13 bases between the two germline ends. There are 15 residues in the CDR3. As DNA, the CDR3 is TGTGCCAGCAGCCCAAGCTCGGGTACTAACTATGGCTACACCTTC. This gives the protein CASSPSSGTNYGYTF.

The chain employs TRBV7-2 and TRBJ1-2; 11 nucleotides agree with TRBD1. Trimming cost V 4 bases and J 4 bases; bases outside gene matches: 5. CDR3 size: 15 residues. Germline-derived CDR1 and CDR2 are SGHTA and FQGNSA. CDR3 loop: CASSSRTGGGYGYTF. DNA of the CDR3: TGTGCCAGCAGCTCGCGGACAGGGGGCGGCTATGGCTACACCTTC. The full variable domain, its missing parts supplied by reference TRBV7-2 and TRBJ1-2, is GAGVSQSPSNKVTEKGKDVELRCDPISGHTALYWYRQSLGQGLEFLIYFQGNSAPDKSGLPSDRFSAERTGGSVSTLTIQRTQQEDSAVYLCASSSRTGGGYGYTFGSGTRLTVV.

The CDR3 DNA is TGTGCCAGCAGTGAAATGAGGCAAGCTGGAAACACCATATATTTT. It codes for CASSEMRQAGNTIYF. The chain couples TRBV6-1 to TRBJ1-3; no clear D. In germline, CDR1 is MNHNS, CDR2 SASEGT. V was clipped by 2 bases and J by 2 bases, with 10 bases between them. This CDR3 has 15 residues.

V gene TRBV5-5 combines with J gene TRBJ2-7; D gene ambiguous. Trimming shortened V by 4 bases and J by 5 bases, and 22 bases separated the two germline ends. This CDR3 has 16 amino acids. In germline, CDR1 is SGHKS, CDR2 YYEKEE (reference sequence). The CDR3: CASSPLFGRLVHEQYF. In DNA, the CDR3 is TGTGCCAGCAGCCCACTTTTTGGTCGGTTAGTCCACGAGCAGTACTTC.

CDR3 DNA sequence: TGTGCCATCAACAGGCGGGAAAAAGAGACCCAGTACTTC. It is translated as CAINRREKETQYF. This sequence joins TRBV10-3 and TRBJ2-5; weak D call: TRBD2 (6 bases). The germline V gene encodes CDR1 ENHRY and CDR2 SYGVKD. This CDR3 contains 13 residues. V lost 7 bases to trimming and J lost 3 bases, with 12 bases between them.

This chain joins TRBV28 and TRBJ1-1; a possible D gene is TRBD1 (5 bases). The CDR3 is 14 residues long. Trimming stripped 7 bases from V and 0 bases from J, with 12 bases between. CDR1 and CDR2 from the germline V gene are MDHEN and SYDVKM. CDR3 amino acids: CASKWGGMNTEAFF. The CDR3 DNA reads TGTGCCAGCAAATGGGGGGGGATGAACACTGAAGCTTTCTTT.

The chain has TRBV21-1 and TRBJ1-1. TRBV21-1 corresponds to a pseudogene. CDR3 length: 18 amino acids. The CDR3 loop is CASSNSSGTSKESTEAFF. CDR3 nucleotide sequence: TGTGCCAGCAGCAATAGTTCCGGGACTTCCAAGGAGAGCACTGAAGCTTTCTTT.

The rearrangement links TRBV5-1 to TRBJ2-6; TRBD1 agrees at 7 bases. The CDR3 is 16 amino acids. V was clipped by 0 bases and J by 4 bases; unmatched bases: 4. CDR1 SGHRS and CDR2 YFSETQ come from the germline V gene. In nucleotides, the CDR3 is TGCGCCAGCAGCTTGGAGACAGGGAGAGGGGCCAACGTCCTGACTTTC. Residues: CASSLETGRGANVLTF.

The chain combines TRBV10-1 with TRBJ2-7; D uncertain. Germline V gives CDR1 WNHNN, CDR2 SYGVQD (reference sequence). The CDR3 is 10 amino acids. Trimming stripped 8 bases from V and 6 bases from J, with 8 bases between. CDR3 DNA: TGCGCCAGCCTGTTGTCCGAGCAGTACTTC. This gives the protein CASLLSEQYF.

The chain carries TRBV5-1 and TRBJ1-2; tentative D call: TRBD1 (6 bases). Germline V gene lookup returns CDR1 SGHRS and CDR2 YFSETQ. The CDR3 spans 15 residues. V dropped 0 bases and J dropped 10 bases, with 19 bases sitting between them. For the CDR3, the DNA is TGCGCCAGCAGCTTGGAGCCACAGGGAACCATTCCCTACACCTTC. Translated, it gives CASSLEPQGTIPYTF. The whole variable domain, remainder taken from reference TRBV5-1 and TRBJ1-2, is KAGVTQTPRYLIKTRGQQVTLSCSPISGHRSVSWYQQTPGQGLQFLFEYFSETQRNKGNFPGRFSGRQFSNSRSEMNVSTLELGDSALYLCASSLEPQGTIPYTFGSGTRLTVV.

The rearrangement uses TRBV6-1 and TRBJ1-1; a weak D match, TRBD1 (6 bases). The CDR3 runs 16 residues. CDR1 and CDR2 from the germline V gene are MNHNS and SASEGT. V shed 2 bases and J shed 0 bases, with 13 bases lying between them. The CDR3 is CASSERPGHLNTEAFF. DNA of the CDR3: TGTGCCAGCAGTGAACGCCCGGGACACTTGAACACTGAAGCTTTCTTT.

This clone was detected only a few times. The V gene is TRBV19, the J gene TRBJ1-2; perhaps TRBD1 as D (6 bases). The CDR3 consists of 14 residues. Germline-derived CDR1 and CDR2 are LNHDA and SQIVND (reference sequence). V lost 6 bases and J 4 bases, leaving 15 bases between the germline ends. CDR3 in amino acids: CASRPSRGLYGYTF. The DNA of the CDR3 is TGTGCCAGTAGACCTTCCAGGGGCCTCTATGGCTACACCTTC.

The rearrangement joins TRBV10-2 to TRBJ1-2, with D possibly TRBD1 on 5 matching bases. Germline V lookup: CDR1 WSHSY, CDR2 SAAADI. Trimming pared 3 bases from V and 6 bases from J, leaving 17 bases between. The CDR3 spans 15 residues. CDR3 nucleotide sequence: TGCGCCAGCAGTGACGGATCCGGAGTAGGGGATGGCTACACCTTC. This codes for CASSDGSGVGDGYTF.

The chain recombines TRBV18 with TRBJ1-2; TRBD1 matches 10 bases. Germline CDR1 is KGHSH and CDR2 is LQKENI. The CDR3 has 14 residues. Germline trimming cut 2 bases from V and 7 bases from J; bases unmatched to any gene: 4. CDR3 DNA sequence: TGTGCCAGCTCACCAGGGACAGGGGTCGCTGGCTACACCTTC. It encodes CASSPGTGVAGYTF.

The V call is TRBV27, the J call TRBJ2-7, with TRBD1 identical over 8 bases. After removal of 4 bases from V and 5 bases from J, the junction contained 13 bases not matched to a gene. CDR3 size: 16 residues. Germline V gives CDR1 MNHEY, CDR2 SMNVEV (reference sequence). The CDR3 sequence: CASSSPLRGLDNEQYF. DNA for the CDR3: TGTGCCAGCAGTTCCCCCCTCAGGGGGCTAGACAACGAGCAGTACTTC.

The chain uses TRBV6-2 or TRBV6-3 and TRBJ2-6; D may be TRBD1 (5 bases). Germline CDR1 is MNHEY and CDR2 is SVGEGT. The CDR3 length is 17 residues. Trimming left V 5 bases short and J 1 base short, with 15 bases between. The CDR3 coding sequence is TGTGCCAGCAGTACCCAGGGCGCCCTGTCTGGGGCCAACGTCCTGACTTTC. It specifies CASSTQGALSGANVLTF.

The V gene is TRBV27, the J gene TRBJ2-1, with a weak D call TRBD2 (6 bases). Trimming took 5 bases from V and 8 from J, leaving 19 bases between them. The germline V gene encodes CDR1 MNHEY and CDR2 SMNVEV (reference sequence). CDR3 length: 15 residues. DNA for the CDR3: TGTGCCAGCAGTCGACCGGGACTCAGAGGGGATGAGCAGTTCTTC. Its protein product is CASSRPGLRGDEQFF.

The chain has TRBV6-5 and TRBJ1-2; TRBD1 agrees at 11 bases. Germline V gene sequence: CDR1 MNHEY, CDR2 SVGAGI. J lost 5 bases, V lost 6 bases, and 2 bases had no gene match. CDR3 length: 13 amino acids. DNA of the CDR3: TGTGCCAGCAGGGGGGACAGGGGGTATGGCTACACCTTC. Its translation: CASRGDRGYGYTF.

The chain combines TRBV2 with TRBJ2-6; D might be TRBD2 (5 bases). Trimming took off 3 bases at V and 0 bases at J, with 6 bases between the two ends. Germline V gene lookup returns CDR1 SNHLY and CDR2 FYNNEI. The CDR3 has 15 amino acids. CDR3 sequence: CASSDGISGANVLTF. Here the CDR3 DNA reads TGTGCCAGCAGTGACGGGATCTCTGGGGCCAACGTCCTGACTTTC.

The chain links TRBV3-1 (or the pseudogene TRBV3-2) to TRBJ2-5; TRBD2 matches at 13 bases. The CDR3 extends over 16 amino acids. Germline loops: CDR1 LGHDT, CDR2 YNNKEL (reference sequence). V lost 3 bases to trimming and J lost 6 bases; unmatched junction nucleotides: 7. The CDR3 reads CASSHRLAGGFKTQYF. The CDR3 DNA follows: TGTGCCAGCAGCCACCGACTAGCGGGGGGCTTCAAGACCCAGTACTTC.

The chain is built from TRBV7-9 and TRBJ1-1; the D gene is possibly TRBD1 (6 bases). V was pared by 3 bases and J by 1 base, with 9 bases between. This CDR3 is 14 amino acids long. Germline CDR1 SEHNR, CDR2 FQNEAQ (reference sequence). The chain's CDR3 is CASSFSGANTEAFF. Written as DNA, the CDR3 is TGTGCCAGCAGCTTCTCAGGGGCGAACACTGAAGCTTTCTTT.